This TCR beta chain was identified in a study of cytotoxic CD8 clonotypes in ibrutinib-treated CLL. Study-wide background: In all, more than 10 patients were relapsed/refractory, some 14 were treatment-naive and 17 were IGHV unmutated. Whole-study results and caveats: At ibrutinib response, clonality increased, and at progression it declined back toward baseline. Shared public clonotypes were rare, and on treatment they either got smaller or stayed the same.

The CDR3 spans 14 residues. CDR1 is SGHTA and CDR2 is FQGNSA in the germline V gene. Sequencing sought depths of 1 in 200,000 to 1 in 1 million T cells. The table came from immunoSEQ multiplex PCR; TCRdb's copy has only in-frame clones and leaves some out. The sample contains about 140,000 clones, more than 85% of which appear only once. On this clone: What it binds is unknown. Mismatch with germline at one junction end may stem from a read error.

The sequence derives from a human donor with chronic lymphocytic leukemia. Material: PBMCs, obtained after 12 months of ibrutinib treatment. The chain has TRBV7-2 and TRBJ1-2, with TRBD1 matching over 7 bases. The CDR3 DNA sequence: TGTGCCAGCAGCGTAGCGGGACAGCGTGCCGGCTACACCTTC. Its translation: CASSVAGQRAGYTF.